This is a list of T cell receptor beta chains from one sample in a study of cytomegalovirus exposure and HLA in healthy donors. The protocol was immunoSEQ multiplex PCR, while the TCRdb copy is restricted to in-frame clones and leaves out a portion. The top ten hold approximately 1.8% of the sample, which has under 200,000 clones, 75% to 90% seen once. Sequences were obtained from PBMCs. Receptors originate from a human donor in good health. CDR3s include the opening cysteine and the closing phenylalanine or tryptophan. The order of the fields is CDR3 protein, CDR3 DNA, clone size, J gene, V gene, D gene. A D gene is named only where the DNA matches it firmly. Size is stated for part of the rows, as once, few or many counts, or as a class when the clone is expanded.

CATSREGATSGANVLTF,TGTGCCACCAGCAGAGAAGGGGCGACGTCTGGGGCCAACGTCCTGACTTTC,-,TRBJ2-6,TRBV15,-
CAISSGLSVLDTQYF,TGTGCCATCAGTTCGGGACTTTCCGTTCTGGATACGCAGTATTTT,-,TRBJ2-3,TRBV10-3,-
CASSQDAGTSGGVDEQFF,TGCGCCAGCAGCCAAGACGCCGGGACTAGCGGGGGGGTGGATGAGCAGTTCTTC,-,TRBJ2-1,TRBV4-1,TRBD2
CASSDTGTRGYTF,TGTGCCAGCAGTGACACCGGGACTAGAGGCTACACCTTC,-,TRBJ1-2,TRBV6-5,-
CASSPQENPYNEQFF,TGTGCCAGCAGCCCCCAGGAAAACCCCTACAATGAGCAGTTCTTC,-,TRBJ2-1,TRBV7-3,-
CASSQRQGNTEAFF,TGTGCCAGCAGCCAAAGACAGGGGAACACTGAAGCTTTCTTT,-,TRBJ1-1,TRBV4-2,TRBD1
CASSLTGQHYGYTF,TGTGCCAGCAGCCTAACGGGACAGCACTATGGCTACACCTTC,-,TRBJ1-2,TRBV14,TRBD1
CASSPLLAENEQFF,TGTGCCAGTAGCCCGCTGTTAGCAGAGAATGAGCAGTTCTTC,-,TRBJ2-1,TRBV19,-
CASHRGQNSPLHF,TGTGCCAGCCACAGGGGACAGAATTCACCCCTCCACTTT,-,TRBJ1-6,TRBV6-1,TRBD1
CASSVAQQGGTHGYTF,TGTGCCAGCAGCGTAGCTCAACAGGGGGGGACCCATGGCTACACCTTC,-,TRBJ1-2,TRBV9,TRBD1
CASSQDITGTIQYF,TGCGCCAGCAGCCAAGATATAACGGGAACCATTCAGTACTTC,few,TRBJ2-4,TRBV4-3,-
CASRLHSNQPQHF,TGTGCCAGCAGACTGCATAGCAATCAGCCCCAGCATTTT,-,TRBJ1-5,TRBV6-5,-
CAVPGGVVGAFF,TGTGCCGTACCGGGGGGTGTCGTTGGGGCTTTCTTT,once,TRBJ1-1,TRBV11-2,-
CASSLWGVDTQYF,TGTGCCAGCAGCTTATGGGGGGTAGATACGCAGTATTTT,-,TRBJ2-3,TRBV5-6,-
CASSQDERTRLGGETQYF,TGCGCCAGCAGCCAAGATGAACGAACTAGACTAGGCGGGGAGACCCAGTACTTC,-,TRBJ2-5,TRBV4-3,-
CASSQTGGSYEQYF,TGTGCCAGCAGCCAGACAGGGGGCTCCTACGAGCAGTACTTC,-,TRBJ2-7,TRBV7-8,TRBD1
CASSFSEVTEQYF,TGTGCCAGCAGCTTTTCCGAGGTCACCGAGCAGTACTTC,once,TRBJ2-7,TRBV11-2,-
CASSQEPQSNQPQHF,TGCGCCAGCAGCCAAGAGCCACAGAGCAATCAGCCCCAGCATTTT,-,TRBJ1-5,TRBV4-3,-
CASSLSLGLAGAEGYF,TGCGCCAGCAGCTTGAGTCTGGGACTAGCGGGGGCTGAAGGGTACTTC,once,TRBJ2-5,TRBV5-1,TRBD2
CASSPTYAATNEKLFF,TGTGCCAGCAGCCCGACGTATGCGGCAACTAATGAAAAACTGTTTTTT,few,TRBJ1-4,TRBV13,-
CASSAQLAGGLSYNEQFF,TGCGCCAGCAGCGCACAGCTGGCGGGGGGCCTCTCCTACAATGAGCAGTTCTTC,-,TRBJ2-1,TRBV4-1,TRBD2
CASSQDRGHRVTEAFF,TGCGCCAGCAGCCAAGACAGGGGCCATCGAGTCACTGAAGCTTTCTTT,-,TRBJ1-1,TRBV4-3,-
CASSLGQGGFYGYTF,TGTGCCAGCAGCTTGGGACAGGGAGGTTTCTATGGCTACACCTTC,few,TRBJ1-2,TRBV5-5,TRBD1
CASSYQGGLYEQYF,TGTGCCAGCAGTTACCAGGGGGGATTGTACGAGCAGTACTTC,-,TRBJ2-7,TRBV6-5,-
CASSEADFSYNEQFF,TGTGCCAGCAGCGAAGCGGACTTCTCCTACAATGAGCAGTTCTTC,-,TRBJ2-1,TRBV9,-
CASQMEGGYGYTF,TGTGCCAGCCAGATGGAGGGAGGCTATGGCTACACCTTC,-,TRBJ1-2,TRBV6-5,-
CASSESTDSFNSPLHF,TGTGCCAGCAGTGAATCGACGGACAGTTTCAATTCACCCCTCCACTTT,-,TRBJ1-6,TRBV25-1,-
CASSLAGQGTDTQYF,TGTGCCAGCAGCTTGGCAGGGCAGGGCACAGATACGCAGTATTTT,-,TRBJ2-3,TRBV5-4,-
CASSLVSGGTEAFF,TGCGCCAGCAGCTTGGTTTCAGGGGGCACTGAAGCTTTCTTT,-,TRBJ1-1,TRBV5-1,TRBD1
CASSPGDHRATGELFF,TGTGCCAGCAGCCCCGGGGACCACAGGGCCACCGGGGAGCTGTTTTTT,-,TRBJ2-2,TRBV5-4,-
CASSPSGQGGYEQYF,TGCGCCAGCAGCCCAAGTGGACAGGGGGGCTACGAGCAGTACTTC,once,TRBJ2-7,TRBV5-1,TRBD1
CASSRYRDQPQHF,TGTGCCAGCAGTCGGTACAGGGACCAGCCCCAGCATTTT,-,TRBJ1-5,TRBV13,-
CASSSGGETQYF,TGTGCCAGCAGCTCCGGAGGGGAGACCCAGTACTTC,-,TRBJ2-5,TRBV7-9,-
CASSLVRGQYNEQFF,TGTGCCAGCAGCTTAGTCAGGGGACAATACAATGAGCAGTTCTTC,once,TRBJ2-1,TRBV11-2,-
CASSQYTGTAEKLFF,TGCGCCAGCAGCCAATACACAGGGACAGCCGAAAAACTGTTTTTT,-,TRBJ1-4,TRBV4-3,TRBD1
CASSWTNSETQYF,TGTGCCAGCAGCTGGACTAATTCTGAGACCCAGTACTTC,-,TRBJ2-5,TRBV5-4,-
CAIDLVRVIVSDTEAFF,TGTGCCATCGACTTAGTCAGGGTAATTGTGTCCGACACTGAAGCTTTCTTT,-,TRBJ1-1,TRBV10-3,-
CASRGRSNQPQHF,TGTGCCAGCAGGGGGCGAAGCAATCAGCCCCAGCATTTT,few,TRBJ1-5,TRBV19,TRBD1
CASSPDRDEPQHF,TGTGCCAGCTCACCTGACAGGGATGAGCCCCAGCATTTT,-,TRBJ1-5,TRBV18,TRBD1
CASSWGQGADYGYTF,TGTGCCAGCAGCTGGGGACAGGGGGCGGACTATGGCTACACCTTC,few,TRBJ1-2,TRBV7-9,TRBD1
CASSSLMGQGIGCTF,TGTGCCAGCAGCTCACTGATGGGACAAGGGATCGGGTGCACCTTC,-,TRBJ1-2,TRBV7-8,-
CASSQGVGDTQYF,TGTGCCAGCAGTCAGGGGGTGGGAGATACGCAGTATTTT,once,TRBJ2-3,TRBV6-1,TRBD1
CASSFGGLTYGYAF,TGTGCCAGCAGCTTCGGGGGTTTGACTTATGGCTACGCCTTC,-,TRBJ1-2,TRBV5-8,-
CASSILHRANEQFF,TGTGCCAGTAGTATACTTCACAGGGCCAATGAGCAGTTCTTC,-,TRBJ2-1,TRBV19,-
CASSLVGGGTDTQYF,TGTGCCAGCAGCTTGGTCGGCGGGGGCACAGATACGCAGTATTTT,-,TRBJ2-3,TRBV5-4,-
CASSGGTPRETQYF,TGCGCCAGCAGCGGCGGGACCCCCCGAGAGACCCAGTACTTC,-,TRBJ2-5,TRBV5-1,-
CASSADRVRNYGYTF,TGTGCCAGCAGCGCAGACAGGGTGAGGAACTATGGCTACACCTTC,once,TRBJ1-2,TRBV7-8,TRBD1
CASSREGTPLHF,TGTGCCAGCTCACGGGAGGGGACACCCCTCCACTTT,-,TRBJ1-6,TRBV18,-
CASSEGGAGNSPLHF,TGTGCCAGCAGTGAGGGAGGAGCGGGCAATTCACCCCTCCACTTT,-,TRBJ1-6,TRBV6-4,-
CASGAGGLRTIYF,TGTGCTAGTGGCGCAGGGGGCCTTCGCACCATATATTTT,-,TRBJ1-3,TRBV12-5,TRBD1
CASSLAGQNSGNTIYF,TGTGCCAGCAGCTTAGCGGGACAAAACTCTGGAAACACCATATATTTT,-,TRBJ1-3,TRBV7-6,-
CASRVGTGVTDTQYF,TGTGCCAGCAGGGTAGGGACAGGAGTGACAGATACGCAGTATTTT,-,TRBJ2-3,TRBV13,TRBD1
CASSLIGGAAYNEQFF,TGTGCCAGCAGCTTAATTGGGGGGGCCGCCTACAATGAGCAGTTCTTC,-,TRBJ2-1,TRBV7-9,-
CASSLVAGSNQPQHF,TGCGCCAGCAGCTTGGTGGCGGGTAGCAATCAGCCCCAGCATTTT,-,TRBJ1-5,TRBV5-1,-
CASSPGQGTKETQYF,TGTGCCAGCAGCCCGGGACAGGGCACGAAAGAGACCCAGTACTTC,-,TRBJ2-5,TRBV5-8,TRBD1
CASVIQGHYSYEQYF,TGTGCCAGTGTTATTCAGGGGCACTACTCCTACGAGCAGTACTTC,once,TRBJ2-7,TRBV2,-
CASSKLTGTGTYEQYF,TGTGCCAGCAGTAAACTAACCGGGACAGGGACCTACGAGCAGTACTTC,-,TRBJ2-7,TRBV27,TRBD1
CATSREQGRSHNEQFF,TGTGCCACCAGCAGAGAGCAGGGAAGGTCCCACAATGAGCAGTTCTTC,-,TRBJ2-1,TRBV15,-